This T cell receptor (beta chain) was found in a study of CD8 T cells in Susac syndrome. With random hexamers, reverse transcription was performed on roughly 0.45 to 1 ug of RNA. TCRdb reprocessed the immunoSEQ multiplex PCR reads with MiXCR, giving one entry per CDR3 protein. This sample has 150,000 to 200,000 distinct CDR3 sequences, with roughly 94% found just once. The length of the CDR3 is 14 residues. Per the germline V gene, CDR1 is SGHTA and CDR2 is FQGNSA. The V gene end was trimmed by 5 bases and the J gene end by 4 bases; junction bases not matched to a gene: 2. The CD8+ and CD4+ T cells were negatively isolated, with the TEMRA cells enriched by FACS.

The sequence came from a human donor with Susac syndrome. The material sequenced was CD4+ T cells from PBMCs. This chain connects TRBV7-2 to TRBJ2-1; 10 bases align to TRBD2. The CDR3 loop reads CASSPSGGYNEQFF. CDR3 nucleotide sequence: TGTGCCAGCAGCCCTAGCGGGGGATACAATGAGCAGTTCTTC.